There are a few counts of the clone carrying this TCR beta chain. Its antigen is currently unknown. The TCR beta CDR3 regions underwent amplification using RNA transcripts as the source. Initially, a first-round RT-PCR of the TCR CDR3 employed the HTBI primer set. TCRdb independently ran MiXCR on the multiplex PCR reads; one entry per CDR3 protein. The sample shows about 410,000 distinct CDR3 sequences, about 14% of them seen only once. The source of the sample is a study of T cells in Graves' hyperthyroidism and ophthalmopathy. The wider study: Peripheral blood was obtained at initial diagnosis, preceding any treatment.

Patients were excluded because of uncontrolled infection, other autoimmune disease, pregnancy or lactation. Overall study results and limits: Ophthalmopathy was predicted by the model a median of roughly 6.6 months ahead of onset. In blood, most of the thyroid clonotypes expanded above 0.001 were also present.

V was cut by 7 bases and J by 3 bases, with 12 bases left in between. CDR1 and CDR2 (germline): LNHNV, YYDKDF (reference sequence). The CDR3 spans 14 residues. This clonotype originated in a man in his late teens or twenties with Graves' ophthalmopathy. The V call is TRBV15, the J call TRBJ1-4, with D maybe TRBD1 (5 bases). Sequenced: blood. The CDR3 loop is CATMRGGANEKLFF. The DNA of the CDR3 is TGTGCCACCATGCGGGGAGGGGCTAATGAAAAACTGTTTTTT.